This entry is about one TCR beta chain. This sample is drawn from a study of T cell changes during pregnancy in multiple sclerosis. Sequencing used immunoSEQ multiplex PCR; TCRdb keeps in-frame clones, though not all of them. The sample lists roughly 100,000 clones, roughly nine tenths occurring once. Germline V gene data show CDR1 as MNHEY and CDR2 as SVGAGI. This CDR3 is built from 15 residues. V lost 6 bases, J lost 3 bases, and 18 bases lay in between. Sequenced material: peripheral blood, taken in the second trimester of pregnancy. The receptor's source is a female donor in good health, enrolled as a control in a pregnancy study. The chain has TRBV6-5 and TRBJ2-7; D unclear. The CDR3 DNA follows: TGTGCCAGCAGCTTACTTGACAAGTTTGGCTACGAGCAGTACTTC. Translation: CASSLLDKFGYEQYF.